This entry lists 21 T cell receptor beta chains sequenced from one sample in a study of cytomegalovirus exposure and HLA in healthy donors. PCR amplification relied on 60 Vbeta primers (plus 13 Jbeta primers). The data were produced by immunoSEQ multiplex PCR, yet TCRdb's version contains in-frame clones alone and is incomplete. The sample shows some 99,000 clones, about 76% of them seen only once. The source material was PBMCs. Receptors were obtained from a man between 35 and 55 years old in good health and CMV-seronegative.

This clone was detected a few times. The chain is built from TRBV6-6 and TRBJ1-1; TRBD1 matches at 10 bases. The CDR3 consists of 16 residues. With V trimmed by 5 bases and J by 7 bases, 13 bases remained unmatched. Germline V gene lookup returns CDR1 MNHNY and CDR2 SVGAGI (reference sequence). CDR3 DNA: TGTGCCAGCAGTAGAGGGGGACAGGGGCGATTAAATGAAGCTTTCTTT. Translation: CASSRGGQGRLNEAFF.

This clone was found a few times. The chain carries TRBV7-8 and TRBJ1-2; 7 bases are a match to TRBD1. CDR1 is SGHVS, CDR2 FQNEAQ, per germline. Trimming took 1 base from V and 0 from J; bases not matched to a gene: 8. The CDR3 loop spans 17 amino acids. The CDR3 sequence: CASSLGGQVLANYGYTF. The CDR3 region has the DNA TGTGCCAGCAGCTTAGGAGGACAGGTCCTAGCTAACTATGGCTACACCTTC.

V is TRBV5-1 and J is TRBJ2-2; 10 bases line up with TRBD1. Germline CDR1 and CDR2: SGHRS and YFSETQ. The V and J ends lost 3 bases and 4 bases, in that order; junction bases with no gene match: 9. This CDR3 is built from 17 residues. The CDR3 DNA is TGCGCCAGCAGCTCGAATCCGGGACAGGGGCCCACCGGGGAGCTGTTTTTT. It codes for CASSSNPGQGPTGELFF.

This clone was recorded once. This chain links TRBV20-1 with TRBJ2-7; tentatively, D is TRBD1 (6 bases). CDR1 and CDR2 from the germline V gene are DFQATT and SNEGSKA (reference sequence). The CDR3 sequence is 11 residues long. Trimming removed 1 base at V and 6 bases at J, with 7 bases between. CDR3 in DNA: TGCAGTGCTAGAGTGGGGGCCGAGCAGTACTTC. This sequence encodes CSARVGAEQYF.

The CDR3 coding sequence is TGCGCCAGCAGCCAAGATGTGGCTAGCGGGGGCCTCTCTGGCACAGATACGCAGTATTTT. Translated: CASSQDVASGGLSGTDTQYF. The chain couples TRBV4-3 to TRBJ2-3; 10 positions agree with TRBD2. J was trimmed by 1 base and V by 0 bases; bases with no gene match: 13. Per germline, CDR1 LGHNA and CDR2 YSLEER. CDR3 length equals 20 residues.

CDR3 residues: CASSGAQGSTGELFF. Written as DNA, the CDR3 is TGTGCCAGCAGCGGGGCACAGGGGAGCACCGGGGAGCTGTTTTTT. The chain is built from TRBV11-3 and TRBJ2-2; TRBD1 aligns across 7 bases. V was clipped by 5 bases and J by 4 bases; unmatched bases: 7. Germline V gene lookup returns CDR1 SGHNT and CDR2 YENEEA. The CDR3 spans 15 residues. Variable domain in full (rest from reference TRBV11-3 and TRBJ2-2): EAGVVQSPRYKIIEKKQPVAFWCNPISGHNTLYWYLQNLGQGPELLIRYENEEAVDDSQLPKDRFSAERLKGVDSTLKIQPAELGDSAVYLCASSGAQGSTGELFFGEGSRLTVL.

The chain uses TRBV2 and TRBJ1-3; perhaps TRBD1 as D (5 bases). Looked up from germline, CDR1 is SNHLY and CDR2 is FYNNEI. Deletions cut 8 bases from V and 0 bases from J, with 14 bases between. The CDR3 length is 15 residues. CDR3 region: CASVMGDSSGNTIYF. For the CDR3, the DNA is TGTGCCAGCGTAATGGGGGACTCCTCTGGAAACACCATATATTTT.

This rearrangement joins TRBV7-2 to TRBJ1-1; the D gene is possibly TRBD1 (5 bases). Germline V gene lookup returns CDR1 SGHTA and CDR2 FQGNSA. The CDR3 is 15 residues long. The ends were cut back, 3 bases at V and 0 bases at J, with 11 bases in the middle. The CDR3 protein is CASSFGGAVNTEAFF. The DNA for the CDR3 is TGTGCCAGCAGCTTCGGTGGGGCAGTGAACACTGAAGCTTTCTTT.

The chain combines TRBV7-6 with TRBJ1-3, with a weak D call TRBD1 (5 bases). CDR3 length: 15 amino acids. Germline lookup yields CDR1 SGHVS and CDR2 FNYEAQ. V lost 5 bases and J lost 1, with 12 bases in between. The CDR3 loop is CASSRSGASGNTIYF. The CDR3 coding sequence is TGTGCCAGCAGCCGAAGTGGGGCGTCTGGAAACACCATATATTTT.

The chain links TRBV4-1 to TRBJ2-1; TRBD2 might be the D (6 bases). Germline V CDR1 and CDR2: MGHRA, YSYEKL. This CDR3 contains 15 residues. Trimming shortened V by 1 base and J by 7 bases, and 14 bases separated the two germline ends. The CDR3 coding sequence is TGCGCCAGCAGCCAAGGCGCTAGCGCGAAAAATGAGCAGTTCTTC. Its protein product is CASSQGASAKNEQFF.

The genes are TRBV7-9 and TRBJ1-4, with D unclear. The V end lost 5 bases, the J end lost 0 bases, and 16 bases lay between the germline ends. Germline V lookup: CDR1 SEHNR, CDR2 FQNEAQ (reference sequence). The CDR3 spans 17 residues. Written as DNA, the CDR3 is TGTGCCAGCAGCCCCCGAGGTGAGGGCTCAACTAATGAAAAACTGTTTTTT. The encoded protein is CASSPRGEGSTNEKLFF.

V and J are TRBV15 and TRBJ1-5, with D uncertain. Per the germline V gene, CDR1 is LNHNV and CDR2 is YYDKDF (reference sequence). The CDR3 has 15 amino acids. Trimming shortened V by 0 bases and J by 3 bases, and 9 bases separated the two germline ends. The CDR3 nucleotides are TGTGCCACCAGCAGAGATCCGTCTTACAATCAGCCCCAGCATTTT. Amino acid sequence: CATSRDPSYNQPQHF.

The V and J genes are TRBV29-1 and TRBJ1-1; D remains unclear. Germline V gene lookup returns CDR1 SQVTM and CDR2 ANQGSEA. The CDR3 sequence is 12 residues long. The V end was cut by 6 bases, the J end by 0 bases, with 8 bases between. Here the CDR3 reads CSVTYMNTEAFF. CDR3 DNA: TGCAGCGTGACATACATGAACACTGAAGCTTTCTTT.

V gene TRBV5-6 combines with J gene TRBJ2-1; 7 positions match TRBD2. The CDR3 loop spans 16 amino acids. CDR1 SGHDT and CDR2 YYEEEE come from the germline V gene. The ends lost 0 bases at V and 5 bases at J; junction bases unmatched: 8. The CDR3, as DNA: TGTGCCAGCAGCTTGGTACCCGGGACTATCCACAATGAGCAGTTCTTC. This encodes CASSLVPGTIHNEQFF.

This sequence joins TRBV29-1 and TRBJ1-5, with 8 bases matching TRBD1. The CDR3 totals 12 residues. CDR1 and CDR2 (germline): SQVTM, ANQGSEA. Trimming took 6 bases from V and 5 from J; bases not matched to a gene: 3. The CDR3 DNA follows: TGCAGCGTAGCGACAGGGGATCAGCCCCAGCATTTT. It codes for CSVATGDQPQHF.

The CDR3 reads CASNRGTNTGELFF. For the CDR3, the DNA is TGTGCCAGCAACAGGGGGACCAACACCGGGGAGCTGTTTTTT. The chain employs TRBV28 and TRBJ2-2, with 8 bases identical to TRBD1. V shed 7 bases and J 2 bases; nucleotides not matched to a gene: 3. The CDR3 covers 14 residues. Per the germline V gene, CDR1 is MDHEN and CDR2 is SYDVKM. The variable domain in full, completed from reference TRBV28 and TRBJ2-2, reads DVKVTQSSRYLVKRTGEKVFLECVQDMDHENMFWYRQDPGLGLRLIYFSYDVKMKEKGDIPEGYSVSREKKERFSLILESASTNQTSMYLCASNRGTNTGELFFGEGSRLTVL.

This clone showed up just a few times. CDR3 nucleotides: TGTGCCAGCAGCCCCGCCCCGGACACTGAAGCTTTCTTT. Translation: CASSPAPDTEAFF. J is TRBJ1-1 and V is TRBV5-4; D is undetermined. The germline V and J ends were trimmed by 4 bases and 3 bases, with 10 bases remaining between them. The CDR3 contains 13 residues. Germline V CDR1 and CDR2: SGHNT, YYREEE (reference sequence).

The chain uses TRBV13 and TRBJ2-7; 15 positions agree with TRBD2. CDR3 size: 17 residues. Germline lookup yields CDR1 PRHDT and CDR2 FYEKMQ (reference sequence). Trimming cost V 2 bases and J 3 bases; bases outside gene matches: 5. The CDR3 DNA follows: TGTGCCAGCAGCTTATGGTCGGGACTAGCGGGGGGCTACGAGCAGTACTTC. Its translation is CASSLWSGLAGGYEQYF.

The chain is built from TRBV18 and TRBJ1-4, with D possibly matching TRBD1 (5 bases). The V end lost 4 bases, the J end lost 5 bases, and 17 bases lay between the germline ends. CDR3 length: 16 amino acids. Germline loops: CDR1 KGHSH, CDR2 LQKENI. The CDR3 sequence: CASSQADSPRNEKLFF. Here the CDR3 DNA reads TGTGCCAGCTCACAGGCCGACAGCCCGAGAAATGAAAAACTGTTTTTT.

The V gene is TRBV7-2, the J gene TRBJ2-3, with a weak D call TRBD2 (7 bases). The germline CDR1 and CDR2 sequences are SGHTA and FQGNSA. V lost 1 base and J 6 bases, leaving 20 bases between the germline ends. The CDR3 is made up of 17 amino acids. CDR3 in DNA: TGTGCCAGCAGCTTAGTATTGGGGGCTAGCGGCGTCGATACGCAGTATTTT. Translating it yields CASSLVLGASGVDTQYF.

There are a few counts of this clone. The chain carries TRBV19 and TRBJ1-2; weak D call: TRBD1 (5 bases). With 4 bases removed from V and 7 bases from J, the gap between germline ends came to 10 bases. The CDR3 contains 12 residues. The germline gives CDR1 LNHDA, CDR2 SQIVND (reference sequence). This CDR3 reads CASSTGRGGYTF. CDR3 nucleotides: TGTGCCAGTAGTACAGGGAGGGGTGGCTACACCTTC. The full variable domain, completed using reference TRBV19 and TRBJ1-2, is DGGITQSPKYLFRKEGQNVTLSCEQNLNHDAMYWYRQDPGQGLRLIYYSQIVNDFQKGDIAEGYSVSREKKESFPLTVTSAQKNPTAFYLCASSTGRGGYTFGSGTRLTVV.